This TCR beta chain came from a study of cytomegalovirus exposure and HLA in healthy donors. Study-wide results and caveats: While the bulk of TCR sequences proved rare, some public TCRs turned up in many donors.

Details on this clone: What it binds is unknown.

Each donor was nominally healthy when sampled (though unrecorded immune exposures were likely). The PCR had 60 Vbeta and 13 Jbeta primers. Measured with immunoSEQ multiplex PCR; TCRdb has only the in-frame clones, and not every one. Of about 110,000 clones in the sample, roughly 80% were seen once. The CDR3 is made up of 15 amino acids. The germline V gene encodes CDR1 MDHEN and CDR2 SYDVKM. Trimming pared 4 bases from V and 5 bases from J, leaving 14 bases between. The sequence was obtained from a woman in her thirties or forties in good health and CMV-seropositive. This sequence joins TRBV28 and TRBJ1-4; D perhaps matches TRBD1 (6 bases). The material sequenced was PBMCs. The CDR3 protein is CASSSLQGSNEKLFF. CDR3 DNA sequence: TGTGCCAGCAGTTCCTTACAGGGCTCGAATGAAAAACTGTTTTTT.